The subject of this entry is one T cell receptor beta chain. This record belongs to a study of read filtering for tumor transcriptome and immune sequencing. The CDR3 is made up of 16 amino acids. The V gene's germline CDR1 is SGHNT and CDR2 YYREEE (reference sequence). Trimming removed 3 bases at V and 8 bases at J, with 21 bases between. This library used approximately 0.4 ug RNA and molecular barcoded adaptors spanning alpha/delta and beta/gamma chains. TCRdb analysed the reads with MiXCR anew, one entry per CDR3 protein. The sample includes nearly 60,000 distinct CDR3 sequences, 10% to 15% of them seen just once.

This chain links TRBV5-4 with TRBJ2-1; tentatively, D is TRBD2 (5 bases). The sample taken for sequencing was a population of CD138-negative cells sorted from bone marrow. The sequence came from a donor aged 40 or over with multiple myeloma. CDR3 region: CASSSRDRSGADEQFF. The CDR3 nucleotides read TGTGCCAGCAGCTCGAGGGATCGATCCGGAGCGGATGAGCAGTTCTTC.